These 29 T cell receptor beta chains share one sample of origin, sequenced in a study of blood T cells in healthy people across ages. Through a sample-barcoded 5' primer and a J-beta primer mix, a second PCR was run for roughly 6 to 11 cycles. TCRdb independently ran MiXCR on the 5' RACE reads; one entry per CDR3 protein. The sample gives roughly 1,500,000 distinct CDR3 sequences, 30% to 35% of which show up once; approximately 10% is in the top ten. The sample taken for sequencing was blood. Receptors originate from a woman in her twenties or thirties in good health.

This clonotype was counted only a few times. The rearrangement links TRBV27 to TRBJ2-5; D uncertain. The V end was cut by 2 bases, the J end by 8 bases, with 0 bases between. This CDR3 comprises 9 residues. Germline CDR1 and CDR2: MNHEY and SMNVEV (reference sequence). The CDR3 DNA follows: TGTGCCAGCAGTTTAACCCAGTACTTC. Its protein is CASSLTQYF.

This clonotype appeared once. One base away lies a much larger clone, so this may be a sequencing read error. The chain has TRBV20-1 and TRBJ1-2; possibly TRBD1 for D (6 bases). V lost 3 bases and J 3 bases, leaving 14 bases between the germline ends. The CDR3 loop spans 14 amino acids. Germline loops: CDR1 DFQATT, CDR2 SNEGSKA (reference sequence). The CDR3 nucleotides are TGCAGTGCTAGGGTACGGGGGGCAGACTATGGCTACACCTTC. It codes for CSARVRGADYGYTF.

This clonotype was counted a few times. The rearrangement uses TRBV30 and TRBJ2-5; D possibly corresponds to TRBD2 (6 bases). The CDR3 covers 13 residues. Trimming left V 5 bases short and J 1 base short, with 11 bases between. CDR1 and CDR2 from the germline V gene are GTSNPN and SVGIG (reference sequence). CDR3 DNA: TGTGCCTGGGTCCGGGACTCCCAAGAGACCCAGTACTTC. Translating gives CAWVRDSQETQYF. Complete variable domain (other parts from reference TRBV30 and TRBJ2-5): SQTIHQWPATLVQPVGSPLSLECTVEGTSNPNLYWYRQAAGRGLQLLFYSVGIGQISSEVPQNLSASRPQDRQFILSSKKLLLSDSGFYLCAWVRDSQETQYFGPGTRLLVL.

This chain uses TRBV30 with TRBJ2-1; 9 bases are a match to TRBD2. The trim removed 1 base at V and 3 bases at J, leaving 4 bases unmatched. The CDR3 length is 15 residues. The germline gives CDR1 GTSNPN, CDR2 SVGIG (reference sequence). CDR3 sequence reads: CAWSEGGGVYNEQFF. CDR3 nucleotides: TGTGCCTGGAGTGAGGGCGGGGGGGTCTACAATGAGCAGTTCTTC. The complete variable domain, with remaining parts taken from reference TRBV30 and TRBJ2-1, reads SQTIHQWPATLVQPVGSPLSLECTVEGTSNPNLYWYRQAAGRGLQLLFYSVGIGQISSEVPQNLSASRPQDRQFILSSKKLLLSDSGFYLCAWSEGGGVYNEQFFGPGTRLTVL.

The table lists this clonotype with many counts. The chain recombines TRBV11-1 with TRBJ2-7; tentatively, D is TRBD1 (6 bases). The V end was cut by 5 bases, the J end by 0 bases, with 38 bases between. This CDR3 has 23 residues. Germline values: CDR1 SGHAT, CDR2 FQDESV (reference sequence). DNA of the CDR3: TGTGCCAGCAGCGCCGGCAGGGGCAGGGGCTTGGTCCCTCCCCACCTAAGCTCCTACGAGCAGTACTTC. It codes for CASSAGRGRGLVPPHLSSYEQYF.

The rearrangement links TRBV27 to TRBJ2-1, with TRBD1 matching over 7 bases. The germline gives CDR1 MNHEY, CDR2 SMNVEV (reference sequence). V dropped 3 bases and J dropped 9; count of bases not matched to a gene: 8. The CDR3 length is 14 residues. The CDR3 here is CASSFHNGDSEQFF. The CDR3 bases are TGTGCCAGCAGTTTCCACAACGGGGACAGTGAGCAGTTCTTC.

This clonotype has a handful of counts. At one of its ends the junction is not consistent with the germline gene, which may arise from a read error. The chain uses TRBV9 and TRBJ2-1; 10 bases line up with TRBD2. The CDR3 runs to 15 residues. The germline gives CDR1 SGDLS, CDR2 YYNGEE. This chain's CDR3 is CASGVELAGYNEQFF. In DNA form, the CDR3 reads TGTGCCAGCGGCGTAGAACTAGCGGGGTACAATGAGCAGTTCTTC.

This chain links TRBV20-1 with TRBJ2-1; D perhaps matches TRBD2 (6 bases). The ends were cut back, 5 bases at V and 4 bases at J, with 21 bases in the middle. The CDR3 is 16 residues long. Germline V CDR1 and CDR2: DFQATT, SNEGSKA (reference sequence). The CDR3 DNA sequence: TGCAGTGCTGATAGCGGTTCAGGAGAGGCTTACAATGAGCAGTTCTTC. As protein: CSADSGSGEAYNEQFF.

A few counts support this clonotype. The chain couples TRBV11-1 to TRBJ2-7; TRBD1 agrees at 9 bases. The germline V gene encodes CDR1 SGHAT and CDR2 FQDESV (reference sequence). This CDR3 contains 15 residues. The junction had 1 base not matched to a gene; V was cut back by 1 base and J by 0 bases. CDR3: CASSLEDRGSYEQYF. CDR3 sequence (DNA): TGTGCCAGCAGCTTAGAGGACAGGGGCTCCTACGAGCAGTACTTC.

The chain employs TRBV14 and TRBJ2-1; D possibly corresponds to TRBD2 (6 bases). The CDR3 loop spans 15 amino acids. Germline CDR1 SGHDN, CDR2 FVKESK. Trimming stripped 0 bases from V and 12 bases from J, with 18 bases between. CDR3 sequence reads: CASSQERDSRSRQFF. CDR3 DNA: TGTGCCAGCAGCCAAGAGAGGGACTCCCGCTCTCGGCAGTTCTTC.

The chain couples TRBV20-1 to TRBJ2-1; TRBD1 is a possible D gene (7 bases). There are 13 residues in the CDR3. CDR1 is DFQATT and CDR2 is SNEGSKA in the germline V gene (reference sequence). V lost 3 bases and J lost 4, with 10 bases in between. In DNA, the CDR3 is TGCAGTGCTAGGCGGGACAGATACAATGAGCAGTTCTTC. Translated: CSARRDRYNEQFF.

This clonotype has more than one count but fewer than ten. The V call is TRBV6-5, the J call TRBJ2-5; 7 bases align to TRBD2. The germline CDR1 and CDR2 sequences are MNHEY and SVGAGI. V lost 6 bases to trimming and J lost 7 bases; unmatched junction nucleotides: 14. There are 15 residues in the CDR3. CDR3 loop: CASRPPSSGPLTQYF. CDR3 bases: TGTGCCAGCAGACCCCCATCTAGCGGACCCCTGACCCAGTACTTC.

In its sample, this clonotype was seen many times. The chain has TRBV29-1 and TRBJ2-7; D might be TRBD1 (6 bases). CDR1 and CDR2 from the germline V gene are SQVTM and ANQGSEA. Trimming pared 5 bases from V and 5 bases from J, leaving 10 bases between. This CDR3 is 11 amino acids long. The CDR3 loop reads CSVHRADEQYF. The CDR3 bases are TGCAGCGTTCACAGGGCTGACGAGCAGTACTTC.

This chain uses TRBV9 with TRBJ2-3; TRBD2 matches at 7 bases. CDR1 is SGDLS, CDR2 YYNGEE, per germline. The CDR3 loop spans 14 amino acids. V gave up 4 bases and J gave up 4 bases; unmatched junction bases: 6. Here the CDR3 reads CASSPGGSADTQYF. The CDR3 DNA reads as TGTGCCAGCAGCCCCGGGGGGAGTGCAGATACGCAGTATTTT.

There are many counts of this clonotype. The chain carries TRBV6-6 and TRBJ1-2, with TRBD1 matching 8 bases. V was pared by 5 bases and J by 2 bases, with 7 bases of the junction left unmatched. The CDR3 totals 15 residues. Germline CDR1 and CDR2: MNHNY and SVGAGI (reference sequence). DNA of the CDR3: TGTGCCAGCAGTGCAGGGGGCGGAGGGAACTATGGCTACACCTTC. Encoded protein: CASSAGGGGNYGYTF.

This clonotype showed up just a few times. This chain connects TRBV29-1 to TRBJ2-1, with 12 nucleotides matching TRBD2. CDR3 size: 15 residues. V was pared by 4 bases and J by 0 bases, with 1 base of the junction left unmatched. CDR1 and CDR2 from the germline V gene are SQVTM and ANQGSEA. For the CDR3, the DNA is TGCAGCGTTGGGACTAGCGGGGCCTCCTACAATGAGCAGTTCTTC. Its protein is CSVGTSGASYNEQFF.

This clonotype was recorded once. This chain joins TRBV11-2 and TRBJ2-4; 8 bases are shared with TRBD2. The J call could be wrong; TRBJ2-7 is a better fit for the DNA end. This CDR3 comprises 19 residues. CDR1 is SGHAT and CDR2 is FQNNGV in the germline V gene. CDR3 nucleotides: TGTGCCAGCAGCCTCATCAGAGTAGCGGGAAGTCTCAGGCCCTACGAGCAGTACTTC. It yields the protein CASSLIRVAGSLRPYEQYF.

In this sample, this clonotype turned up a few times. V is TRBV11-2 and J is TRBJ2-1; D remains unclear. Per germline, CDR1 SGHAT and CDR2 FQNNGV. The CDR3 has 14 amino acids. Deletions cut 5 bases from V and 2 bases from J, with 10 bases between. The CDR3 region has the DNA TGTGCCAGCAGCATAAACAGTCCCTACAATGAGCAGTTCTTC. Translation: CASSINSPYNEQFF.

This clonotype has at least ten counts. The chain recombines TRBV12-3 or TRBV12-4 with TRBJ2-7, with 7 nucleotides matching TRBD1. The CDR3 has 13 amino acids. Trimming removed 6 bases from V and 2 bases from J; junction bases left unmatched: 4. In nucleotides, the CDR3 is TGTGCCAGCAGACCGACAGGGACCTACGAGCAGTACTTC. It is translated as CASRPTGTYEQYF.

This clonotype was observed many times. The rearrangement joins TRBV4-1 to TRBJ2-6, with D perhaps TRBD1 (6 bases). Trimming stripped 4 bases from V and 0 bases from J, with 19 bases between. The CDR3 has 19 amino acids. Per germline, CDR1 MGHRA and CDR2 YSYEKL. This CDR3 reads CASSRAPGHLHSGANVLTF. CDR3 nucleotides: TGCGCCAGCAGCCGCGCGCCGGGACACCTTCACTCTGGGGCCAACGTCCTGACTTTC.

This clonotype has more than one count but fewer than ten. CDR3 residues: CASSTARPPYDTQYF. In DNA form, the CDR3 reads TGTGCCAGCAGCACGGCCCGGCCCCCATACGATACGCAGTATTTT. V is TRBV11-2 and J is TRBJ2-3, with D unclear. The germline V gene encodes CDR1 SGHAT and CDR2 FQNNGV. Trimming left V 5 bases short and J 6 bases short, with 18 bases between. This CDR3 is built from 15 residues.

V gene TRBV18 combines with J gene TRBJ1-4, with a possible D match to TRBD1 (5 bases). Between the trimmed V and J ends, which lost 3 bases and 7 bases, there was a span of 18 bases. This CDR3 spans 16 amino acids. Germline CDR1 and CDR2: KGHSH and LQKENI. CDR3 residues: CASSPVGGTTGEKLFF. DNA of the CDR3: TGTGCCAGCTCACCCGTAGGAGGGACGACGGGTGAAAAACTGTTTTTT.

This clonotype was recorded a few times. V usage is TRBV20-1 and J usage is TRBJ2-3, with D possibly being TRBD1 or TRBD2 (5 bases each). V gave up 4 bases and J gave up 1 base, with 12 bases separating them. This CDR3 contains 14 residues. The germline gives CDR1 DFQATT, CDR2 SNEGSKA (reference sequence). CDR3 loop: CSAMGRIRTDTQYF. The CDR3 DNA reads TGCAGTGCTATGGGACGGATACGCACAGATACGCAGTATTTT.

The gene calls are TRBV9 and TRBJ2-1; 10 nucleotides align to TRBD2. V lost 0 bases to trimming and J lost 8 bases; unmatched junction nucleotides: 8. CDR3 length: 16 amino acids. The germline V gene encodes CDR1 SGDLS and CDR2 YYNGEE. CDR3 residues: CASSVGISGRIDEQFF. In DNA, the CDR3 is TGTGCCAGCAGCGTAGGTATTAGCGGGAGGATTGATGAGCAGTTCTTC.

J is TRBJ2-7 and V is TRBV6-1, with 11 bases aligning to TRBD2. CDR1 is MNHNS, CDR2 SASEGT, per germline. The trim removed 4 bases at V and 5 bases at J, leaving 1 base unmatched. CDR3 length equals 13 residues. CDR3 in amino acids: CASSGLAGNEQYF. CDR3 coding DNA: TGTGCCAGCAGTGGACTAGCGGGAAACGAGCAGTACTTC.

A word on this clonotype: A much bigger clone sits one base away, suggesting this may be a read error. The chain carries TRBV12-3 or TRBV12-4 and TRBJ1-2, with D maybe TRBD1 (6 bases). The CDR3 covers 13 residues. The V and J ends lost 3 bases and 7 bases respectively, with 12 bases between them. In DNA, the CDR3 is TGTGCCAGCAGTTTCTTCGGAGGGGGTGGCTACACCTTC. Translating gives CASSFFGGGGYTF.

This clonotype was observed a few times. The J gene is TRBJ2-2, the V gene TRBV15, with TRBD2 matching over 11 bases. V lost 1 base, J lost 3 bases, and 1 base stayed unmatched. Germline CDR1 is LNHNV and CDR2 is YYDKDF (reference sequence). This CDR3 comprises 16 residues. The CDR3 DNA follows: TGTGCCACCAGCAGAGGACTAGCGGGATACACCGGGGAGCTGTTTTTT. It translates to CATSRGLAGYTGELFF.

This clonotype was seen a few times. The CDR3 sequence is CASSLVPSGRGEQFF. In DNA form, the CDR3 reads TGTGCCAGCAGCTTAGTGCCTAGCGGGAGAGGTGAGCAGTTCTTC. V usage is TRBV11-2 and J usage is TRBJ2-1; the match to TRBD2 covers 10 bases. V shed 1 base and J 9 bases; nucleotides not matched to a gene: 6. CDR1 is SGHAT and CDR2 is FQNNGV in the germline V gene. The CDR3 contains 15 residues.

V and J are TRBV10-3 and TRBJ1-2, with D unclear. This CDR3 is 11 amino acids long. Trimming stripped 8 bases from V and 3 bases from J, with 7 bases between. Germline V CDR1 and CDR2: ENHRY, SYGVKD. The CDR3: CAIQLDYGYTF. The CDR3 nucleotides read TGTGCCATCCAACTAGACTATGGCTACACCTTC.